The clone carrying this T cell receptor (beta chain) occurred many times. The data stem from a study of HIV-infected patients and healthy controls. No cell fractionation was done, so the repertoire covers all unsorted peripheral blood T cells. The CDR3 sequence is 17 residues long. The V end was cut by 5 bases, the J end by 1 base, with 19 bases between. The germline V gene has CDR1 KGHDR and CDR2 SFDVKD. About 550 ng RNA was reverse transcribed with alpha and beta constant-region primers. Separate chain-specific third strand synthesis with multiplexing indices produced the alpha and beta libraries. TCRdb re-called the 5' RACE reads through MiXCR, storing one row per CDR3 protein. This sample has around 20,000 distinct CDR3 sequences, with more than 7.5% found just once.

The gene calls are TRBV24-1 and TRBJ1-2, with D possibly TRBD1 on 5 matching bases. The TCR was taken from an adult in good health. The source material was blood. CDR3 region: CATSGPSGPGDNYGYTF. In DNA form, the CDR3 reads TGTGCCACCAGTGGCCCCTCGGGGCCAGGAGATAACTATGGCTACACCTTC.